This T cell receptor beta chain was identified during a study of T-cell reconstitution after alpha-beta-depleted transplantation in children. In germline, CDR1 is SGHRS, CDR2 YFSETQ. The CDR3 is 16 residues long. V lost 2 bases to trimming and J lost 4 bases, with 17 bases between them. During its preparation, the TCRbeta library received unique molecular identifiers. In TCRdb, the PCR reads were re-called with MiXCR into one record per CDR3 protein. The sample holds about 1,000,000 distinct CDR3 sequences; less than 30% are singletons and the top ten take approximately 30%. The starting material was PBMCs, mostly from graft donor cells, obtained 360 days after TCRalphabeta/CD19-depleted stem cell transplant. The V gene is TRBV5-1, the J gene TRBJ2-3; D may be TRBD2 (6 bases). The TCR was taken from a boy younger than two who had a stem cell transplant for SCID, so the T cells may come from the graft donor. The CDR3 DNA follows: TGCGCCAGCAGCTTCGCGGGGCGTCCAACAGCAGATACGCAGTATTTT. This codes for CASSFAGRPTADTQYF. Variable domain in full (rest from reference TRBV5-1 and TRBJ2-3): KAGVTQTPRYLIKTRGQQVTLSCSPISGHRSVSWYQQTPGQGLQFLFEYFSETQRNKGNFPGRFSGRQFSNSRSEMNVSTLELGDSALYLCASSFAGRPTADTQYFGPGTRLTVL.